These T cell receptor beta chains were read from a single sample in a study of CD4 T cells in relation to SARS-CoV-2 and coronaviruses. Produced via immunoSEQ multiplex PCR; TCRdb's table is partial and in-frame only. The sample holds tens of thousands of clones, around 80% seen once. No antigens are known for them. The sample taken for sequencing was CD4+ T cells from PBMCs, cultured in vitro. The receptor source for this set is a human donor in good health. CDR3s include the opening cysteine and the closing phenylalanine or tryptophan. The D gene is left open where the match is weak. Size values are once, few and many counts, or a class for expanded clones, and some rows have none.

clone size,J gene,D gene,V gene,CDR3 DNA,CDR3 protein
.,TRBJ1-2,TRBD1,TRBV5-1,TGCGCCAGCCCGGGTAGGGGACAGGGGTCAAGCGGCTACACCTTC,CASPGRGQGSSGYTF
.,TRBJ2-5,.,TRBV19,TGTGCCAGTAGCCCTGGCGGGGGCATCCAAGAGACCCAGTACTTC,CASSPGGGIQETQYF
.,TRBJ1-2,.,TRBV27,TGTGCCACCCGATACCGAAACCACAGGGATGTCGGAGATGGCTACACCTTC,CATRYRNHRDVGDGYTF
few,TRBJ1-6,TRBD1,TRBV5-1,TGCGCCAGCAGCTGGGGGACAGGGGGAGGGAATTCACCCCTCCACTTT,CASSWGTGGGNSPLHF
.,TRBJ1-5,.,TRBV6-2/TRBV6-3,TGTGCCAGCAGTTACTCCAAGATGGGCGATCAGCCCCAGCATTTT,CASSYSKMGDQPQHF
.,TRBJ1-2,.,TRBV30,TGTGCCTGGAGTTTTTATAACTATGGCTACACCTTC,CAWSFYNYGYTF
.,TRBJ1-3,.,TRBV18,TGTGCCAGCTCCCCGATGTCCCCGGTAGGCTCTGGAAACACCATATATTTT,CASSPMSPVGSGNTIYF
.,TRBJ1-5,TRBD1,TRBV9,TGTGCCAGCAGCATGACACCGGGACAGACTTTGGGGGGTTGGAATCAGCCCCAGCATTTT,CASSMTPGQTLGGWNQPQHF
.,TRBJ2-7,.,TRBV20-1,TGCAGCCTCAAGAAGGCCAACGAGCAGTACTTC,CSLKKANEQYF
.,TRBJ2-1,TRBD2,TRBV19,TGTGCCAGTAGTATACGCCAACTAGCGGGAGTTGGCAATGAGCAGTTCTTC,CASSIRQLAGVGNEQFF
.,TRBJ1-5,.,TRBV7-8,TGTGCCAGCAGCTTATCGCAGGGAGATCAGCCCCAGCATTTT,CASSLSQGDQPQHF
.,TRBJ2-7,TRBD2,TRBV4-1,TGCGCCAGCAGGGGACTAGCGGGGGACTATTCCTACGAGCAGTACTTC,CASRGLAGDYSYEQYF
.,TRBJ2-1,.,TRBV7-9,TGTGCCAGCAGCTCCACCAGGGCAGGTTTGATATACGAGCAGTTCTTC,CASSSTRAGLIYEQFF
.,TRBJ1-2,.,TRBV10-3,TGTGCCATGCGAAAGGGGTTGAGCTATGGCTACACCTTC,CAMRKGLSYGYTF
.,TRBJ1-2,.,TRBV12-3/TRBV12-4,TGTGCCAGCAGTTTGAAGGTCGGGTGGGACACCTTC,CASSLKVGWDTF
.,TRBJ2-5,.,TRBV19,TGTGCCAGTAGGGGGCGACACCAAGAGACCCAGTACTTC,CASRGRHQETQYF
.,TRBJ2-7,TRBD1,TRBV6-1,TGTGCCAGCAGTGAATGGACAGGGGGCTACGAGCAGTACTTC,CASSEWTGGYEQYF
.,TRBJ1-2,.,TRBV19,TGTGCCAGTAGTTCTTCCCTCGGACAGATGTATGGCTACACCTTC,CASSSSLGQMYGYTF
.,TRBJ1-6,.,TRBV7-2,TGTGCCAGCAGCTTTAAACACGGCGGGGATTCACCCCTCCACTTT,CASSFKHGGDSPLHF
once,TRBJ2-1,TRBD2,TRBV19,TGTGCCAGTAGTATGAGCGGGGGGGCCTACAATGAGCAGTTCTTC,CASSMSGGAYNEQFF
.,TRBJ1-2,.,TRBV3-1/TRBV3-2,TGTGCCAGCAGTCTTGGTCGTGGCTACACCTTC,CASSLGRGYTF
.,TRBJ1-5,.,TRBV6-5,TGTGCGACGCAGGGGCTGGGGGGACAGCCCCAGCATTTT,CATQGLGGQPQHF
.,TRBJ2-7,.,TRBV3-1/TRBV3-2,TGTGCCAGCAGCCAGGGGGCTAGCAACGAGCAGTACTTC,CASSQGASNEQYF
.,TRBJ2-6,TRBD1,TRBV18,TGTGCCAGCTCGGGGCAGGGGGATAATTACTCTGGGGCCAACGTCCTGACTTTC,CASSGQGDNYSGANVLTF
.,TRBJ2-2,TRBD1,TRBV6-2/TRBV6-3,TGTGCCAGCAGTTTTCCCCGGGACAGGGTAACCGGGGAGCTGTTTTTT,CASSFPRDRVTGELFF
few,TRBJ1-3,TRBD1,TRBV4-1,TGCGCCAGCAGCCAACGAGGGACAGGGGTGAGTGGAAACACCATATATTTT,CASSQRGTGVSGNTIYF
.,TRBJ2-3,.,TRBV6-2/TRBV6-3,TGTGCCAGCAGCCCGCGTACAGATACGCAGTATTTT,CASSPRTDTQYF
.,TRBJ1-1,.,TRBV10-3,TGTGCCACGTGGGACACTGAAGCTTTCTTT,CATWDTEAFF
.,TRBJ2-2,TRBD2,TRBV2,TGTGCCAGCAGGGACCGGGACGCGGGGGCCGGGGAGCTGTTTTTT,CASRDRDAGAGELFF
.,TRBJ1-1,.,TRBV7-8,TGTGCCAGCAGCTTAGGCCTAGGCACTGAAGCTTTCTTT,CASSLGLGTEAFF
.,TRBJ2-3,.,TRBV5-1,TGCGCCAGCAGCCAACAGGGAGGAGATACGCAGTATTTT,CASSQQGGDTQYF
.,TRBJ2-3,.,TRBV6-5,TGTGCCAGCAGGACAGGTGACCATACGCAGTATTTT,CASRTGDHTQYF
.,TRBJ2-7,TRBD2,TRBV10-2,TGCGCCAGCGGCCGCGGGGGACTATTCTACGAGCAGTACTTC,CASGRGGLFYEQYF
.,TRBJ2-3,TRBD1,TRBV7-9,TGTGCCAGCAGCCTGGGACAGGGGGTTTTTACGCAGTATTTT,CASSLGQGVFTQYF
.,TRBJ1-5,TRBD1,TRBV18,TGTGCCAGCTCTCCAGCGACAGGGTTGGGATTAGGGCCCCAGCATTTT,CASSPATGLGLGPQHF
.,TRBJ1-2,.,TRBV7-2,TGTGCCAGCAGCTTAGACAGGGATCAAGGCTACACCTTC,CASSLDRDQGYTF
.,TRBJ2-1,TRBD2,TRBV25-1,TGTGCCAGCAGTGAAGCACTAGCGGGTGACAATGAGCAGTTCTTC,CASSEALAGDNEQFF
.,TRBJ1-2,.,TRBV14,TGTGCCAGCAGCCAGGGCCAGAGAAGGTCGCTTGGCTACACCTTC,CASSQGQRRSLGYTF
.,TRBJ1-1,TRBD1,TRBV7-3,TGTGCCAGCAGCATAACCGGGACAGGGAGTGAAGCTTTCTTT,CASSITGTGSEAFF
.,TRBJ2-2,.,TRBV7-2,TGTGCCAGCAGCTTGTACAGGGAAGTCGGGGAGCTGTTTTTT,CASSLYREVGELFF
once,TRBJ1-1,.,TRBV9,TGTGCCAGCAGCGTAGATATGAGGCAGAACACTGAAGCTTTCTTT,CASSVDMRQNTEAFF
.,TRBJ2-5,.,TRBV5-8,TGTGCCAGCAGCTTGGCTAGGGGCGGACCAGAGACCCAGTACTTC,CASSLARGGPETQYF
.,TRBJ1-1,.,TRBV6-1,TGTGCCAGCAGTGAACCGCCGGGCACTGAAGCTTTCTTT,CASSEPPGTEAFF
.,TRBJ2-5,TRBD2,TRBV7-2,TGTGCCAGCAGCTACAGACTAGCGGGGTACCAAGAGACCCAGTACTTC,CASSYRLAGYQETQYF
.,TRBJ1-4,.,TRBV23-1,TGCGCCAGCAGTCAATCCGCTGAGGACGCAACTAATGAAAAACTGTTTTTT,CASSQSAEDATNEKLFF
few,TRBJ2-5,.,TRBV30,TGTGCCTGGAGTGTACTCGGAGAGACCCAGTACTTC,CAWSVLGETQYF
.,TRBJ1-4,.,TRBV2,TGTGCCAGCATCCGGGCAACTAATGAAAAACTGTTTTTT,CASIRATNEKLFF
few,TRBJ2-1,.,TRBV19,TGTGCCAGTAGTAGGAGTAGCGCCACCTCCTACAATGAGCAGTTCTTC,CASSRSSATSYNEQFF
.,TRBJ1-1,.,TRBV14,TGTGCCAGCAGCCTACAAGGATCGACTGAAGCTTTCTTT,CASSLQGSTEAFF
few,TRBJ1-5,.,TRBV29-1,TGCAGCGTTGCAGAAGGGGATCAGCCCCAGCATTTT,CSVAEGDQPQHF
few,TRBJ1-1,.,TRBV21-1,TGTGCCAGCAGCAAAGGACAGAGACCTAACCCCAACACTGAAGCTTTCTTT,CASSKGQRPNPNTEAFF
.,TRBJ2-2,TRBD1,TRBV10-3,TGTGCCATCAGTGAGTCGAGTGGGACAGGGGGCACCGGGGAGCTGTTTTTT,CAISESSGTGGTGELFF
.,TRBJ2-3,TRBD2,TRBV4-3,TGCGCCAGCAGCCACGACGGACTAGCGGGAGTAAAAGATACGCAGTATTTT,CASSHDGLAGVKDTQYF